A single sample gave rise to the 18 T cell receptor beta chains below, sequenced in a study of HIV-infected children after antiretroviral therapy interruption. Sample treatment: PENTA 11 planned treatment interruption arm or continuous ART arm. A 3' RACE protocol on RNA, with unique molecular identifiers, produced the TCR library. TCRdb recomputed calls from the 3' RACE reads with MiXCR, one row per CDR3 protein. The data show over 15,000 distinct CDR3 sequences, with approximately 3% seen just once and about 5% held by the top ten. The sample in question was CD45RA+ CD4+ T cells from PBMCs, obtained from a donor given antiretroviral therapy, either interrupted or continuous. Subset meaning: naive CD4+ CD45RA+ CD45RO- T cells. These receptors came from a child aged 2-17 years with HIV.

In its sample, this clonotype was seen many times. The rearrangement joins TRBV14 to TRBJ2-5; D possibly uses TRBD1 or TRBD2 (6 bases each). The CDR3 is made up of 14 amino acids. The V end was cut by 3 bases, the J end by 5 bases, with 13 bases between. Germline V gene lookup returns CDR1 SGHDN and CDR2 FVKESK. The CDR3 here is CASSHRGQRETQYF. In DNA form, the CDR3 reads TGTGCCAGCAGCCACCGGGGGCAGCGCGAGACCCAGTACTTC.

This clonotype is deemed medium-sized (0.01 to 0.1%). This chain connects TRBV6-5 to TRBJ1-2; D unresolved. Germline CDR1 reads MNHEY; CDR2 reads SVGAGI. The CDR3 contains 10 residues. Trimming took 10 bases from V and 8 from J, leaving 11 bases between them. The CDR3 region is CATLMGGYTF. CDR3 nucleotide sequence: TGTGCCACCCTAATGGGGGGCTACACCTTC.

This clonotype was counted ten times or more. The chain employs TRBV7-2 and TRBJ2-7, with a tentative D call TRBD2 (6 bases). The CDR3 runs to 16 residues. The germline V gene encodes CDR1 SGHTA and CDR2 FQGNSA. Trimming stripped 1 base from V and 5 bases from J, with 18 bases between. The CDR3 sequence: CASSLEVSGERDEQYF. The CDR3 region has the DNA TGTGCCAGCAGCTTAGAGGTATCGGGGGAGAGAGACGAGCAGTACTTC.

This clonotype occurred many times. At one end the junction does not follow the germline gene, possibly because of a read error. The chain couples TRBV6-1 to TRBJ2-5; 10 positions agree with TRBD1. Germline CDR1 and CDR2: MNHNS and SASEGT. The CDR3 sequence is 15 residues long. The CDR3 reads CASSDDDRGQDTQYF. For the CDR3, the DNA is TGTGCCAGCAGTGATGATGACAGGGGGCAAGACACCCAGTACTTT.

V and J are TRBV18 and TRBJ2-1; 8 positions agree with TRBD1. There are 15 residues in the CDR3. The germline V gene has CDR1 KGHSH and CDR2 LQKENI. The trim removed 3 bases at V and 8 bases at J, leaving 9 bases unmatched. The CDR3 loop is CASSPPDRVWDEQFF. The CDR3 DNA follows: TGTGCCAGCTCACCCCCGGACAGGGTTTGGGATGAGCAGTTCTTC.

This clonotype was counted many times. This sequence joins TRBV6-1 and TRBJ2-7; D tentatively fits TRBD1 or TRBD2 (5 bases each). The length of the CDR3 is 16 residues. V shed 8 bases and J shed 0 bases, with 20 bases lying between them. Germline assignment: CDR1 MNHNS and CDR2 SASEGT. For the CDR3, the DNA is TGTGCCAGCGATTTCCCTGCCGGGGCTCTCTCCTACGAGCAGTACTTC. It translates to CASDFPAGALSYEQYF.

This clonotype came up many times. The V and J genes are TRBV7-2 and TRBJ1-1; D is undetermined. CDR3 length equals 15 residues. Germline loops: CDR1 SGHTA, CDR2 FQGNSA. With 6 bases removed from V and 1 base from J, the gap between germline ends came to 15 bases. CDR3 nucleotide sequence: TGTGCCAGCAGTTCTGAACGGGGTCGGAACACTGAAGCTTTCTTT. Translating it yields CASSSERGRNTEAFF.

Many counts were recorded for this clonotype. The rearrangement links TRBV12-3 or TRBV12-4 to TRBJ1-1, with 7 bases identical to TRBD1. Trimming removed 3 bases from V and 6 bases from J; junction bases left unmatched: 13. This CDR3 spans 16 amino acids. CDR3 residues: CASSFFKDRAAPEAFF. The CDR3 DNA follows: TGTGCCAGCAGTTTTTTCAAAGACAGGGCTGCGCCTGAAGCTTTCTTT.

This clonotype was seen many times. V usage is TRBV7-8 and J usage is TRBJ1-3, with D uncertain. Germline V gene lookup returns CDR1 SGHVS and CDR2 FQNEAQ. Trimming removed 0 bases at V and 3 bases at J, with 21 bases between. This CDR3 has 19 residues. Here the CDR3 DNA reads TGTGCCAGCAGCTTAGCGCGACCCTCTTCAGGACTGGGTGGAAACACCATATATTTT. It specifies CASSLARPSSGLGGNTIYF.

This clonotype was counted ten times or more. The chain is built from TRBV20-1 and TRBJ2-5; TRBD1 agrees at 7 bases. The CDR3 is 13 residues long. V was pared by 7 bases and J by 4 bases, with 9 bases of the junction left unmatched. The V gene's germline CDR1 is DFQATT and CDR2 SNEGSKA (reference sequence). DNA for the CDR3: TGCAGTGTCGGAAAGGGGGCGGGAGAGACCCAGTACTTC. Protein sequence: CSVGKGAGETQYF.

By share, this clonotype counts as medium-sized. The chain employs TRBV12-3 or TRBV12-4 and TRBJ1-6; D is uncertain. This CDR3 comprises 17 residues. The ends were cut back, 7 bases at V and 5 bases at J, with 21 bases in the middle. CDR3 sequence (DNA): TGTGCCAGCACCAAACACCACCGCCTTGGAGATAATTCACCCCTCCACTTT. It codes for CASTKHHRLGDNSPLHF.

This clonotype has at least ten counts. This rearrangement joins TRBV29-1 to TRBJ2-3; D is tentatively TRBD1 or TRBD2 (6 bases each). Germline V gene data show CDR1 as SQVTM and CDR2 as ANQGSEA. The CDR3 covers 13 residues. The germline V and J ends were trimmed by 7 bases and 3 bases, with 14 bases remaining between them. The CDR3 bases are TGCAGCGCTAGGACAGCGGGTACAGATACGCAGTATTTT. Translation: CSARTAGTDTQYF.

This clonotype came up many times. The chain joins TRBV6-6 to TRBJ2-1; tentative D call: TRBD2 (6 bases). Germline loops: CDR1 MNHNY, CDR2 SVGAGI (reference sequence). With 5 bases removed from V and 9 bases from J, the gap between germline ends came to 20 bases. The CDR3 sequence is 15 residues long. The CDR3 loop is CASSDLGGNYAEQFF. DNA for the CDR3: TGTGCCAGCAGTGATCTTGGGGGGAACTATGCTGAGCAGTTCTTC.

This clonotype is deemed medium-sized (0.01 to 0.1%). The chain combines TRBV11-2 with TRBJ2-7, with D unresolved. Germline V gene sequence: CDR1 SGHAT, CDR2 FQNNGV. The V end lost 5 bases, the J end lost 2 bases, and 4 bases lay between the germline ends. CDR3 size: 11 residues. CDR3 coding DNA: TGTGCCAGCAGCCTTACCTACGAGCAGTACTTC. This gives the protein CASSLTYEQYF.

This clonotype was observed many times. The chain employs TRBV5-8 and TRBJ1-2, with D perhaps TRBD1 (6 bases). The germline V gene has CDR1 SGHTS and CDR2 YDEGEE. Trimming took off 1 base at V and 5 bases at J, with 12 bases between the two ends. The CDR3 is made up of 14 amino acids. This CDR3 is CASSLQGSAYGYTF. The CDR3 DNA is TGTGCCAGCAGCTTGCAGGGGTCAGCATATGGCTACACCTTC.

This clonotype was seen at least ten times. This rearrangement joins TRBV11-2 to TRBJ2-3, with a tentative D call TRBD1 (6 bases). The V gene lost 4 bases and the J gene lost 0 bases, with 17 bases spanning the gap. This CDR3 contains 17 residues. Germline V gene data show CDR1 as SGHAT and CDR2 as FQNNGV. The CDR3 spells CASSSPGTPTSTDTQYF. For the CDR3, the DNA is TGTGCCAGCAGCTCGCCGGGGACACCAACTAGCACAGATACGCAGTATTTT.

The CDR3 region is CARLSRPGPGPAAFF. CDR3 coding DNA: TGTGCCCGCCTCTCTCGCCCGGGCCCGGGCCCTGCCGCTTTCTTT. The J gene is TRBJ1-1, the V gene TRBV7-2; no clear D. The CDR3 spans 15 residues. V gave up 11 bases and J gave up 11 bases, with 30 bases separating them. Per the germline V gene, CDR1 is SGHTA and CDR2 is FQGNSA.

This clonotype was seen ten or more times. The chain links TRBV30 to TRBJ2-6, with no clear D. Germline CDR1 and CDR2: GTSNPN and SVGIG (reference sequence). The V gene lost 4 bases and the J gene lost 0 bases, with 10 bases spanning the gap. The CDR3 covers 15 residues. The CDR3, as DNA: TGTGCCTGGACCGATATAGGCTCTGGGGCCAACGTCCTGACTTTC. Encoded protein: CAWTDIGSGANVLTF.